These T cell receptor beta chains were read from a single sample in a study of blood T cell repertoires in COVID-19. TCRdb's copy holds only in-frame clones and misses some; the assay was immunoSEQ multiplex PCR. The table records approximately 40,000 clones, around 85% of them present only once. The source material was peripheral blood. These receptors all stem from a man aged 55 to 69 with active or convalescent COVID-19. CDR3s include the opening cysteine and the closing phenylalanine or tryptophan. The order of the fields is D gene, J gene, V gene, clone size, CDR3 protein, CDR3 DNA. D genes are given only for firm matches. Clone size, where shown, is once, few, many, or a class for clones that have expanded.

>-|TRBJ2-5|TRBV9|-
CASSVAGRAQAETQYF
TGTGCCAGCAGCGTAGCTGGCAGGGCTCAAGCGGAGACCCAGTACTTC
>-|TRBJ1-5|TRBV19|-
CASSIKDSLNQPQHF
TGTGCCAGTAGTATAAAGGACTCCTTAAATCAGCCCCAGCATTTT
>-|TRBJ2-3|TRBV25-1|-
CASSDRLLADTQYF
TGTGCCAGCAGTGACCGACTTCTAGCAGATACGCAGTATTTT
>TRBD1|TRBJ2-4|TRBV12-5|-
CASAPTGGENIQYF
TGTGCTAGTGCCCCAACAGGGGGAGAAAACATTCAGTACTTC
>-|TRBJ2-2|TRBV12-3/TRBV12-4|-
CASSLKNYELFF
TGTGCCAGCAGTTTAAAAAACTATGAGCTGTTTTTT
>-|TRBJ1-1|TRBV4-1|-
CASSMGANTEAFF
TGCGCCAGCAGCATGGGGGCGAACACTGAAGCTTTCTTT
>TRBD2|TRBJ2-5|TRBV27|few
CASSALAGGQETQYF
TGTGCCAGCAGTGCACTAGCGGGAGGACAAGAGACCCAGTACTTC
>TRBD1|TRBJ2-2|TRBV20-1|-
CSASAGQGFPGELFF
TGCAGTGCTAGTGCGGGACAGGGATTTCCCGGGGAGCTGTTTTTT
>TRBD1|TRBJ1-6|TRBV28|few
CASSLEQGVSPLHF
TGTGCCAGCAGTTTAGAGCAGGGGGTTTCACCCCTCCACTTT
>TRBD2|TRBJ2-3|TRBV11-3|-
CASSSRTRYSDTQYF
TGTGCCAGCAGCTCGCGGACTAGATATTCAGATACGCAGTATTTT
>-|TRBJ1-2|TRBV7-2|-
CASSYSGDYGYTF
TGTGCCAGCAGCTACTCCGGGGACTATGGCTACACCTTC
>TRBD1|TRBJ2-2|TRBV9|-
CASSVVQGITGELFF
TGTGCCAGCAGCGTAGTACAGGGGATCACCGGGGAGCTGTTTTTT
>-|TRBJ2-5|TRBV11-2|-
CASSSRVAGLRGGETQYF
TGTGCCAGCAGCTCCCGGGTAGCGGGCCTCAGGGGTGGCGAGACCCAGTACTTC
>-|TRBJ1-2|TRBV5-5|-
CASSLGRERGYTF
TGTGCCAGCAGCTTGGGAAGGGAGAGGGGCTACACCTTC
>TRBD1|TRBJ1-2|TRBV6-2/TRBV6-3|-
CASSSLLQGAPSGYTF
TGTGCCAGCAGTTCACTACTCCAGGGGGCGCCGAGTGGCTACACCTTC